This T cell receptor beta chain was observed in a study of blood T cell repertoires in COVID-19. Assay used: immunoSEQ multiplex PCR; TCRdb lists only in-frame clones, some missing. This sample has over 150,000 clones; roughly 87% occur once, and the top ten carry 7% to 7.5%. Sequenced sample: PBMCs or T cells enriched from blood (not recorded which). This clonotype originated in a woman between 45 and 65 years old who had recovered from COVID-19.

CDR3 nucleotide sequence: TGCGCCAGCAGCCAGACAGGGACCGGTATGAACACTGAAGCTTTCTTT. It specifies CASSQTGTGMNTEAFF. J is TRBJ1-1 and V is TRBV10-2; 7 bases align to TRBD1. V trimming: 6 bases; J trimming: 0 bases; junction bases outside the gene matches: 10. The germline gives CDR1 WSHSY, CDR2 SAAADI. The CDR3 totals 16 residues.